The 10 T cell receptor beta chains presented below share a single source sample, sequenced in a study of T-cell memory formation after mild COVID-19. TCRdb reprocessed the 5' RACE reads via MiXCR and lists one record per CDR3 protein. Of hundreds of thousands of distinct CDR3 sequences in the sample, less than 25% were seen once. The sequenced sample consisted of PBMCs or a T cell subset sorted from them (not recorded which). The receptors were gathered from an adult woman who had mild COVID-19 (a few samples of this study predate the infection). Cell type and time point are not known.

This clonotype was seen more than once but under ten times. The V call is TRBV29-1, the J call TRBJ2-6; D tentatively reads TRBD1 or TRBD2 (5 bases each). Deletions cut 5 bases from V and 4 bases from J, with 15 bases between. This CDR3 contains 15 residues. Germline-derived CDR1 and CDR2 are SQVTM and ANQGSEA. The CDR3 DNA follows: TGCAGCGTTCGGGACCTGGGGTCCGGGGCCAACGTCCTGACTTTC. It codes for CSVRDLGSGANVLTF. Full variable domain (remainder filled in from reference TRBV29-1 and TRBJ2-6): SAVISQKPSRDICQRGTSLTIQCQVDSQVTMMFWYRQQPGQSLTLIATANQGSEATYESGFVIDKFPISRPNLTFSTLTVSNMSPEDSSIYLCSVRDLGSGANVLTFGAGSRLTVL.

At least ten counts were recorded for this clonotype. The chain uses TRBV20-1 and TRBJ1-6, with 7 bases fitting TRBD1. The V gene end was trimmed by 4 bases and the J gene end by 7 bases; junction bases not matched to a gene: 10. Germline V lookup: CDR1 DFQATT, CDR2 SNEGSKA (reference sequence). This CDR3 contains 15 residues. The CDR3 DNA follows: TGCAGTGCTAAGCCTCCGACAGGGCTCAATTCACCCCTCCACTTT. It yields the protein CSAKPPTGLNSPLHF.

This chain links TRBV4-2 with TRBJ2-7; D gene ambiguous. The CDR3 sequence is 15 residues long. V gave up 0 bases and J gave up 2 bases, with 11 bases separating them. Germline loops: CDR1 LGHNA, CDR2 YNFKEQ. CDR3 amino acids: CASSQDTSATYEQYF. Here the CDR3 DNA reads TGTGCCAGCAGCCAAGATACCAGCGCCACCTACGAGCAGTACTTC.

CDR3 in amino acids: CASSAGQGVADTQYF. The CDR3 nucleotides read TGTGCCAGCAGCGCGGGACAGGGGGTCGCAGATACGCAGTATTTT. The genes are TRBV9 and TRBJ2-3; 11 bases fit TRBD1. After removal of 3 bases from V and 4 bases from J, the junction contained 4 bases not matched to a gene. The germline V gene has CDR1 SGDLS and CDR2 YYNGEE. The CDR3 extends over 15 amino acids. Together with reference TRBV9 and TRBJ2-3, the CDR3 gives the full variable domain: DSGVTQTPKHLITATGQRVTLRCSPRSGDLSVYWYQQSLDQGLQFLIQYYNGEERAKGNILERFSAQQFPDLHSELNLSSLELGDSALYFCASSAGQGVADTQYFGPGTRLTVL.

This clonotype was counted between two and nine times. The chain is built from TRBV6-6 and TRBJ2-3; the match to TRBD2 covers 9 bases. The V and J ends lost 0 bases and 4 bases, in that order; junction bases with no gene match: 5. Germline V gene sequence: CDR1 MNHNY, CDR2 SVGAGI (reference sequence). The CDR3 sequence is 16 residues long. This CDR3 is CASSYSLAGYPDTQYF. The CDR3 bases are TGTGCCAGCAGTTACTCACTAGCGGGCTATCCAGATACGCAGTATTTT.

This clonotype turned up a few times. The rearrangement links TRBV7-3 to TRBJ2-6, with D possibly TRBD1 on 6 matching bases. V gave up 5 bases and J gave up 0 bases, with 20 bases separating them. This CDR3 region has 19 residues. CDR1 is SGHTA, CDR2 FQGTGA, per germline. The CDR3 DNA is TGTGCCAGCAGCCTAGACACCAGGGGCTCCCCCTCTGGGGCCAACGTCCTGACTTTC. It encodes CASSLDTRGSPSGANVLTF.

This clonotype was seen a few times. This chain uses TRBV5-4 with TRBJ2-3; no firm D call. The CDR3 totals 15 residues. V lost 4 bases and J lost 4, with 16 bases in between. Per germline, CDR1 SGHNT and CDR2 YYREEE (reference sequence). The CDR3 nucleotides read TGTGCCAGCAGCAGGTCTCTATTCGAGGCAGATACGCAGTATTTT. Its protein is CASSRSLFEADTQYF.

This sequence joins TRBV30 and TRBJ1-5; 7 positions agree with TRBD1. The CDR3 runs 14 residues. V shed 3 bases, J shed 7 bases, and the junction held 9 bases outside the gene matches. CDR1 is GTSNPN and CDR2 is SVGIG in the germline V gene (reference sequence). CDR3 DNA: TGTGCCTGGAGCGAGGGGGCCGGGGGGCAGCCCCAGCATTTT. Translated, it gives CAWSEGAGGQPQHF.

The table lists this clonotype with a few counts. The V gene is TRBV7-3, the J gene TRBJ2-3, with no clear D. CDR3 length: 13 residues. V lost 4 bases and J lost 4, with 9 bases in between. CDR1 is SGHTA, CDR2 FQGTGA, per germline. The CDR3 nucleotides read TGTGCCAGCAGCTCGAGGAGTTCAGATACGCAGTATTTT. Its translation: CASSSRSSDTQYF.

This clonotype was detected only a few times. V usage is TRBV12-3 or TRBV12-4 and J usage is TRBJ2-3, with D unresolved. The CDR3 sequence is 13 residues long. Trimming took 1 base from V and 5 from J, leaving 7 bases between them. The CDR3 DNA is TGTGCCAGCAGTTTAGGGGTAGGAGATACGCAGTATTTT. Translating it yields CASSLGVGDTQYF.